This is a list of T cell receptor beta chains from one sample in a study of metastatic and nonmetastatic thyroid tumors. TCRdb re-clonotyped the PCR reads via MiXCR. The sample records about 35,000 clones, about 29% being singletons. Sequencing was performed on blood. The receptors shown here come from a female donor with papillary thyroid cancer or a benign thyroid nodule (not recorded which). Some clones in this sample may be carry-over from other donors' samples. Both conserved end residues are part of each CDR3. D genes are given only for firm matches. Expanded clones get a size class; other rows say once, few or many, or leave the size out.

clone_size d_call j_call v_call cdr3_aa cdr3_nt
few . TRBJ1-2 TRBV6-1 CASNREAGNRGYTF TGTGCCAGCAACCGCGAGGCGGGTAATCGGGGATACACCTTC
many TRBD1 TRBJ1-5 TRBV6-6 CASSYPRGDDQPQHF TGTGCCAGCAGTTACCCCAGGGGGGACGATCAGCCCCAGCATTTT
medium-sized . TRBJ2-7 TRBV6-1 CASSEADDYEQYF TGTGCCAGCAGTGAAGCGGACGACTACGAGCAGTACTTC
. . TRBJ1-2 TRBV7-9 CASSSGATFDGYTF TGTGCCAGCAGCTCGGGAGCGACCTTTGATGGCTACACCTTC
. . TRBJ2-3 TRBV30 CASNTNRDTVRDTQYF TGTGCCTCTAATACAAACCGGGACACCGTCAGAGATACGCAGTATTTT
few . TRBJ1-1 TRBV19 CASSIEDGGDTEAFF TGTGCCAGTAGTATAGAGGATGGGGGGGACACTGAAGCTTTCTTT
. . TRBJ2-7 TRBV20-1 CSARIRESFYEQYF TGCAGTGCTAGAATCAGGGAATCTTTCTACGAGCAGTACTTC
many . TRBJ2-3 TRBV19 CASSMRGLASDTDTQYF TGTGCCAGTAGTATGAGAGGCCTAGCGTCTGACACAGATACGCAGTATTTT
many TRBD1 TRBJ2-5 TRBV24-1 CATSDMGQRMETQYF TGTGCCACCAGTGATATGGGACAGAGAATGGAGACCCAGTACTTC
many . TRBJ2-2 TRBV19 CASSKRGMEKLFF TGTGCCAGTAGTAAAAGGGGGATGGAGAAGCTGTTTTTT
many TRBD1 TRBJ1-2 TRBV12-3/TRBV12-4 CASSYIRAGGHGYTF TGTGCCAGCAGTTACATCAGGGCAGGGGGACATGGCTACACCTTC
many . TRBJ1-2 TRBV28 CASSSQGRGNGYTF TGTGCCAGCAGTTCTCAGGGGAGGGGGAATGGCTACACCTTC
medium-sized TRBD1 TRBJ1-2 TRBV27 CASSLVGGRGRERGYTF TGTGCCAGCAGTTTAGTCGGGGGCAGGGGGCGCGAACGTGGCTACACCTTC
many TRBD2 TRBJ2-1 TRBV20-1 CSARSGSGDYNEQFF TGCAGTGCTAGATCCGGTAGCGGGGACTACAATGAGCAGTTCTTC
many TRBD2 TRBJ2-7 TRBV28 CASSWGGSYEQYF TGTGCCAGCAGTTGGGGGGGATCCTACGAGCAGTACTTC
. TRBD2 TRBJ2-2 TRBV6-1 CASRLAGGPGELFF TGTGCCAGCAGACTAGCGGGAGGGCCCGGGGAGCTGTTTTTT
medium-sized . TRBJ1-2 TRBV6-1 CASSGYRDFSNYGYTF TGTGCCAGCAGTGGCTACAGGGATTTCAGCAACTATGGCTACACCTTC
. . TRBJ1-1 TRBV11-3 CASSILTGGGYEAFF TGTGCCAGCAGCATACTTACTGGGGGAGGATATGAAGCTTTCTTT
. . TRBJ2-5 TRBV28 CASSLVVGGMEGDPYF TGTGCCAGCAGTTTGGTGGTCGGGGGCATGGAGGGTGACCCTTACTTC
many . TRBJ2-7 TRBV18 CASSLSVDEQYF TGTGCCAGCTCACTCTCGGTGGACGAGCAGTACTTC
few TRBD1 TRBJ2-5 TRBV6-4 CASSDLPPGQGGQETQYF TGTGCCAGCAGTGACTTACCTCCGGGACAGGGGGGCCAAGAGACCCAGTACTTC
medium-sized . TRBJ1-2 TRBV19 CASSQRSRSIDGYTF TGTGCCAGTAGCCAAAGATCGAGGTCGATCGATGGCTACACCTTC
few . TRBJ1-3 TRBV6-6 CASSYSDVGNTIYF TGTGCCAGCAGTTACTCGGACGTTGGAAACACCATATATTTT
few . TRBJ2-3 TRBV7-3 CASSWLPADTQYF TGTGCCAGCAGCTGGCTCCCCGCAGATACGCAGTATTTT
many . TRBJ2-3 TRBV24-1 CATSAPHRADTQYF TGTGCCACCAGTGCCCCACACAGGGCAGATACGCAGTATTTT
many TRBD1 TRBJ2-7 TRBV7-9 CASSPTSTTGRHEQYF TGTGCCAGCAGCCCAACCTCAACGACAGGGCGGCACGAGCAGTACTTC
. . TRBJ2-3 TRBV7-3 CASHGADVRVDTQYF TGTGCCAGCCATGGGGCCGACGTGAGGGTAGATACGCAGTATTTT
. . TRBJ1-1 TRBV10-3 CAIRPGQNAEAFF TGTGCCATCAGGCCTGGACAGAACGCTGAAGCTTTCTTT
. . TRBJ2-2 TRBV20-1 CSARDRCGPSNTGELFF TGCAGTGCTAGAGATAGGTGTGGGCCCTCGAACACCGGGGAGCTGTTTTTT
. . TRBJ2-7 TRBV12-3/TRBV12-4 CATFREHLSYEQYF TGTGCCACCTTCAGGGAACACCTCTCCTACGAGCAGTACTTC
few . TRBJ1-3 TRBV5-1 CASSWGGRTDSGNTIYF TGCGCCAGCAGTTGGGGGGGCAGAACCGACTCTGGAAACACCATATATTTT
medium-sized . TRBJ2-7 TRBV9 CASSVGYEQYF TGTGCCAGCAGCGTAGGGTACGAGCAGTACTTC
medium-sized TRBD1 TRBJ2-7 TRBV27 CASEGQGSYEQYF TGTGCCAGCGAGGGACAGGGGTCCTACGAGCAGTACTTC
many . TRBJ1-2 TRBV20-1 CSASAQGSFGYTF TGCAGTGCTAGTGCTCAGGGGAGTTTTGGCTACACCTTC
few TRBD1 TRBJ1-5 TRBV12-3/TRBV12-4 CARSPDRAFQPQHF TGTGCAAGAAGTCCCGACAGGGCTTTCCAGCCCCAGCATTTT
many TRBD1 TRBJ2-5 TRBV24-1 CATSTRGETQYF TGTGCCACCAGTACCAGGGGGGAGACCCAGTACTTC
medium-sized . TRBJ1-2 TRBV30 CAWISGVVYGYTF TGTGCCTGGATTTCGGGGGTGGTCTATGGCTACACCTTC
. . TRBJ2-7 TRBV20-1 CSALGTRLSYEHYF TGCAGTGCTCTCGGGACACGGCTCTCCTACGAGCATTACTTC
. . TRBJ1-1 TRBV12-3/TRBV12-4 CASRIGWTEAFF TGTGCCAGCAGGATAGGGTGGACTGAAGCTTTCTTT
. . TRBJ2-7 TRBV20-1 CSAYKGTVAYEQYF TGCAGTGCATACAAAGGGACTGTAGCCTACGAGCAGTACTTC
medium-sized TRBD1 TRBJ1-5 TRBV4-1 CASSDDRESNQPQHF TGCGCCAGCAGCGATGACAGGGAGAGCAATCAGCCCCAGCATTTT
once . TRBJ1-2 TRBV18 CASSKDRNYGYTF TGTGCCAGCTCAAAGGACCGGAACTATGGCTACACCTTC
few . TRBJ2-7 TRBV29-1 CSVEGGRSRSYEQYF TGCAGCGTTGAAGGTGGCCGGTCCAGATCCTACGAGCAGTACTTC
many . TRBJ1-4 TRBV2 CAARFGGANEKLFF TGTGCCGCCCGCTTCGGGGGGGCTAATGAAAAACTGTTTTTT
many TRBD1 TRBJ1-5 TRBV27 CASSQDRVGSGGQPQHF TGTGCCAGCAGCCAGGACAGGGTCGGCAGCGGGGGTCAGCCCCAGCATTTT
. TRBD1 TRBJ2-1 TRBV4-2 CAISPWTGTKIEQFF TGTGCCATCAGCCCCTGGACAGGGACGAAAATTGAGCAGTTCTTC
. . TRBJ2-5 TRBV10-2 CASSGISRGENQNF TGCGCCAGCAGTGGTATCAGCAGGGGTGAGAACCAGAACTTC
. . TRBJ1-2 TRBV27 CASSLYQGNYGYTF TGTGCCAGCAGTTTATATCAGGGGAACTATGGCTACACCTTC
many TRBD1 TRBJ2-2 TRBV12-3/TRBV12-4 CASTLQGAGELFF TGTGCCAGCACCCTTCAGGGGGCCGGGGAGCTGTTTTTT
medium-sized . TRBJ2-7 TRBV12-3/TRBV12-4 CASSLGADYEQYF TGTGCCAGCAGTTTAGGGGCCGACTACGAGCAGTACTTC
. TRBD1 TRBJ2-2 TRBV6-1 CASRFGRGREGGELFF TGTGCCAGCAGATTTGGCAGGGGGCGTGAGGGCGGGGAGCTGTTTTTT
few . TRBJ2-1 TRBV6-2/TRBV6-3 CASSVDEHNEQFF TGTGCCAGCAGCGTAGATGAGCACAATGAGCAGTTCTTC